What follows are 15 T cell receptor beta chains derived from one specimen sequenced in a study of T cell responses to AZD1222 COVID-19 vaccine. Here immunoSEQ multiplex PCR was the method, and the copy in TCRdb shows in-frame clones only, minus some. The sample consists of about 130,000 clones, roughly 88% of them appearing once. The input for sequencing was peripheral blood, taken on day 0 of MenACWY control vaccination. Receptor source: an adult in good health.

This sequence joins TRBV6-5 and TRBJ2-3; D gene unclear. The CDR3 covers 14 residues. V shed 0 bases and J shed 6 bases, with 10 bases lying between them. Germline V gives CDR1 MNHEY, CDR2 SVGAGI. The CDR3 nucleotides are TGTGCCAGCAGTTACTCGAATATTATTGATACGCAGTATTTT. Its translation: CASSYSNIIDTQYF.

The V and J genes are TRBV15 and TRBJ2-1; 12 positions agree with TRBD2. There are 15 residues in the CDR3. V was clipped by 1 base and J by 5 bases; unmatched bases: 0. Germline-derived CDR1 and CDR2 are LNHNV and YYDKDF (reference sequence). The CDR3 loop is CATSRGLAGDNEQFF. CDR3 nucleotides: TGTGCCACCAGCAGAGGACTAGCGGGAGACAATGAGCAGTTCTTC.

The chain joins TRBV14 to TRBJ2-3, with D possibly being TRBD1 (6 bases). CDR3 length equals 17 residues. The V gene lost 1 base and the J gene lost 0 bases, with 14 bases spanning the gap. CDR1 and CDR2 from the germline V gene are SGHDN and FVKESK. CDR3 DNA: TGTGCCAGCAGCCAAGGATTTGGGACAACGAGCACAGATACGCAGTATTTT. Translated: CASSQGFGTTSTDTQYF.

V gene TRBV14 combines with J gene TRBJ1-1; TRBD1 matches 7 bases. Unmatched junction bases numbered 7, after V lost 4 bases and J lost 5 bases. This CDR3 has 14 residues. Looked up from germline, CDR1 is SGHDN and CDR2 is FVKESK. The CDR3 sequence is CASSPGQGETEAFF. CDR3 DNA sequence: TGTGCCAGCAGCCCGGGGCAGGGGGAGACTGAAGCTTTCTTT.

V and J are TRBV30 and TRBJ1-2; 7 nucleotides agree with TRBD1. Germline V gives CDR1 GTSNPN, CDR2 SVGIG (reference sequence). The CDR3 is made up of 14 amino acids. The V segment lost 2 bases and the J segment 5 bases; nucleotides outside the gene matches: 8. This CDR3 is CAWSFVTGKYGYTF. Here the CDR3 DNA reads TGTGCCTGGAGTTTTGTGACAGGGAAATATGGCTACACCTTC.

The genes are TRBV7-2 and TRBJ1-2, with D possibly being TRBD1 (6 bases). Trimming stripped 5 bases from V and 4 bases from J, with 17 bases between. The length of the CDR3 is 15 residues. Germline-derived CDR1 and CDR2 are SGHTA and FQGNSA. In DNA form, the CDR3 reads TGTGCCAGCAGCCCCCCGGGGGGCGGTTTCTATGGCTACACCTTC. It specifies CASSPPGGGFYGYTF.

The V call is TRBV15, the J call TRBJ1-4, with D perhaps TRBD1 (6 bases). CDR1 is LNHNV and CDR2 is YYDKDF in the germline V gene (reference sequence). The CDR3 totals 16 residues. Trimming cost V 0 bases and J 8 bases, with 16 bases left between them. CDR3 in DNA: TGTGCCACCAGCAGAGATTCGGGGGCCTCGGGAGAAAAACTGTTTTTT. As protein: CATSRDSGASGEKLFF.

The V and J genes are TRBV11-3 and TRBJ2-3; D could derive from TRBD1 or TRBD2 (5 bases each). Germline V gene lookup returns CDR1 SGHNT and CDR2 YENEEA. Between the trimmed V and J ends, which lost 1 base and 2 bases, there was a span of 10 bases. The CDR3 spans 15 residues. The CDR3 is CASSLGGVNTDTQYF. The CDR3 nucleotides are TGTGCCAGCAGCTTAGGAGGGGTAAACACAGATACGCAGTATTTT.

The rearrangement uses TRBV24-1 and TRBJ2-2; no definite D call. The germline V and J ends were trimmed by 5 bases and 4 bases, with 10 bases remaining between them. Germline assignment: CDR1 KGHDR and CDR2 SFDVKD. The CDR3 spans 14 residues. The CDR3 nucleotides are TGTGCCACCAGTGGCGAGCTTCCCACCGGGGAGCTGTTTTTT. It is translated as CATSGELPTGELFF.

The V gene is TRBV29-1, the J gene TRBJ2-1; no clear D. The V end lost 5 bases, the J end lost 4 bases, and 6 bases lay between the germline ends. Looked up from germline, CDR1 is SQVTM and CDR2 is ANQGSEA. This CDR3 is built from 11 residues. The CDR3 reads CSVWLYNEQFF. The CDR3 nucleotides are TGCAGCGTTTGGTTATACAATGAGCAGTTCTTC.

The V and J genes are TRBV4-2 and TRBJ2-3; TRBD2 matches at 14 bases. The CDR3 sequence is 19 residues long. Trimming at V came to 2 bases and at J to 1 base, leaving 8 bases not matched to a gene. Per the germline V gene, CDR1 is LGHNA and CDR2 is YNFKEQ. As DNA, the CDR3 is TGTGCCAGCAGCCAAACCGCGACTAGCGGGAGGGCCGGCACAGATACGCAGTATTTT. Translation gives CASSQTATSGRAGTDTQYF.

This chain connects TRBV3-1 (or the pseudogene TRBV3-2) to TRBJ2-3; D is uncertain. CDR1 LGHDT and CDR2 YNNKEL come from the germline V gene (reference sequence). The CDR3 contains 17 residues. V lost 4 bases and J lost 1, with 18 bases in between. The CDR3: CASSRTRPDWGTDTQYF. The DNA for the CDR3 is TGTGCCAGCAGCCGTACGCGGCCCGATTGGGGCACAGATACGCAGTATTTT.

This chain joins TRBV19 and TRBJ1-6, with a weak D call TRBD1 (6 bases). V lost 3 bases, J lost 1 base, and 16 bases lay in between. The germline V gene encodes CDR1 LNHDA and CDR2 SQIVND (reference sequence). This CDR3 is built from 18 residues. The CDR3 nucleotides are TGTGCCAGTAGTATGGAGAGTCTACAGGGTTCCTATAATTCACCCCTCCACTTT. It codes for CASSMESLQGSYNSPLHF.

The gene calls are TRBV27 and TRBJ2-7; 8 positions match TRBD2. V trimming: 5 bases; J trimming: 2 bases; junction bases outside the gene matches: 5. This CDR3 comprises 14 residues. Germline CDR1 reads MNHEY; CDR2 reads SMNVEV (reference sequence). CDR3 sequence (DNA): TGTGCCAGCAGTCCCCGCGGGGGGCCCTACGAGCAGTACGTC. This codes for CASSPRGGPYEQYV.

The CDR3 nucleotides read TGTGCCAGCAGCTTGGCTTCAGGGAACAATCAGCCCCAGCATTTT. It codes for CASSLASGNNQPQHF. The V call is TRBV5-6, the J call TRBJ1-5; TRBD1 is a possible D gene (5 bases). Per the germline V gene, CDR1 is SGHDT and CDR2 is YYEEEE. Trimming took off 0 bases at V and 3 bases at J, with 10 bases between the two ends. The CDR3 totals 15 residues.